The sequence of this T cell receptor (beta chain) was determined in a study of response to subunit inactivated influenza vaccine. MiXCR was run by TCRdb on the RT-PCR reads, yielding one entry per CDR3 protein. The sample consists of about 500,000 distinct CDR3 sequences, approximately 17% of them appearing once. The starting material was CD4+ T cells sorted from PBMCs, obtained about 24 months after vaccination. The clonotype was recovered from a man aged 50 to 69 who received an inactivated influenza vaccine.

CDR3 sequence: CASSQPGRLETQYF. The CDR3 DNA is TGCGCCAGCAGCCAACCGGGAAGGCTAGAGACCCAGTACTTC. The chain couples TRBV4-1 to TRBJ2-5; D is perhaps TRBD2 (5 bases). CDR1 MGHRA and CDR2 YSYEKL come from the germline V gene. The CDR3 is 14 amino acids. V lost 2 bases and J lost 4, with 11 bases in between.